This T cell receptor (beta chain) originates from a study of a mutant IDH1 vaccine in newly diagnosed glioma. Study summary: Treated patients were around 60% male, roughly 40% female, mean age roughly 40 years.

Measured with immunoSEQ multiplex PCR; TCRdb has only the in-frame clones, and not every one. The sample has tens of thousands of clones, roughly 84% seen once. Time point given: week 11, during vaccination. The vaccine gave 300 ug of a 20-mer mutant IDH1 peptide subcutaneously per dose. For this clone: Its antigen is not identified.

V lost 2 bases, J lost 6 bases, and 4 bases stayed unmatched. CDR1 is SGHNT and CDR2 is YYREEE in the germline V gene (reference sequence). This CDR3 is built from 13 residues. The sample consisted of PBMCs, taken from a glioma patient whose treatment included an IDH1 peptide vaccine. The chain has TRBV5-4 and TRBJ2-7, with TRBD1 identical over 8 bases. The sequence was obtained from a woman between 50 and 59 years old with glioma. CDR3 sequence reads: CASSFQGAIEQYF. The CDR3 coding sequence is TGTGCCAGCAGCTTTCAGGGGGCGATCGAGCAGTACTTC.